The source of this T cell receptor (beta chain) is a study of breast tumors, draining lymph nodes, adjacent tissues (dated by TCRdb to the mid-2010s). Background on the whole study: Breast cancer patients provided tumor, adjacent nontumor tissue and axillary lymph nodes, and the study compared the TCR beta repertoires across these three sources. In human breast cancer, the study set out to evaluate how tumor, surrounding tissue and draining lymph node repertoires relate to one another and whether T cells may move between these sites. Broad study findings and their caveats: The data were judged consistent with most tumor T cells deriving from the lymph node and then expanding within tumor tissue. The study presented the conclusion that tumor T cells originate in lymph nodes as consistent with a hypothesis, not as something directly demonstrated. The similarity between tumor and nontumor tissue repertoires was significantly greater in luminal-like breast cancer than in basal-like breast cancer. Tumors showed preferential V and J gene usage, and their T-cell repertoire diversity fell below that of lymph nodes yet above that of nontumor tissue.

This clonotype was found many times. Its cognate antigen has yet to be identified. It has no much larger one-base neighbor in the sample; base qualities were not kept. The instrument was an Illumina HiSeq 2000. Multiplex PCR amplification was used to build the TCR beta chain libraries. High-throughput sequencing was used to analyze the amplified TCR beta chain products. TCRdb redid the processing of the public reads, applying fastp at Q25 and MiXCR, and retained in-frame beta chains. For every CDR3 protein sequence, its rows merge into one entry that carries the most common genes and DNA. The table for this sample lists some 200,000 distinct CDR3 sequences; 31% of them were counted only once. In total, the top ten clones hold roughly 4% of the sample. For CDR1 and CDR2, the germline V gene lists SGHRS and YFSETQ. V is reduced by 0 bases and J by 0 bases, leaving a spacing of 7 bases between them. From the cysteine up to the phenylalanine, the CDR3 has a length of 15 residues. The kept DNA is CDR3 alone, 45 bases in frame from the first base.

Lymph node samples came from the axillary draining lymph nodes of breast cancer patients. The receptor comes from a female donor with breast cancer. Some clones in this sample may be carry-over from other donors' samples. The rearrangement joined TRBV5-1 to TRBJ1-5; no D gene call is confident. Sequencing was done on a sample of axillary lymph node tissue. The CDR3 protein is CASSLEGGSNQPQHF. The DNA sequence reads TGCGCCAGCAGCTTGGAGGGCGGTAGCAATCAGCCCCAGCATTTT. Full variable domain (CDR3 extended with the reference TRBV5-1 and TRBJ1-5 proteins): KAGVTQTPRYLIKTRGQQVTLSCSPISGHRSVSWYQQTPGQGLQFLFEYFSETQRNKGNFPGRFSGRQFSNSRSEMNVSTLELGDSALYLCASSLEGGSNQPQHFGDGTRLSIL.